This T cell receptor beta chain was recorded in a study of blood T cell repertoires in COVID-19. Study as a whole: Some COVID-19 samples were acute and others convalescent; all came from the United States, Italy and Spain. Nucleic acid was either cDNA or gDNA, and it came from T cells, B-cell-depleted T cells, or PBMCs.

The CDR3 is 16 residues long. Germline CDR1 and CDR2: MNHNS and SASEGT. V lost 0 bases and J 3 bases, leaving 12 bases between the germline ends. Recruited during active infection, patients (from Seattle) were subsequently followed longitudinally. Authors' processing steps: Reference gene primer amplification gave nucleated cell count estimates. Repertoires were generated with immunoSEQ multiplex PCR, while TCRdb's copy carries only in-frame clones and drops some. V, J and clone size derive from that table, while D and trimming were established from the DNA sequence. This sample has 200,000 to 250,000 clones, with 80% to 85% found just once.

The receptor's source is a woman between 65 and 79 years old with COVID-19, enrolled during active disease. The material sequenced was peripheral blood. This chain joins TRBV6-1 and TRBJ1-5; the D gene is possibly TRBD1 (5 bases). The CDR3 nucleotides read TGTGCCAGCAGTGAAGCGTACGGGGGGACCAATCAGCCCCAGCATTTT. Protein product: CASSEAYGGTNQPQHF.